This is a list of T cell receptor beta chains from one sample in a study of technical replicates of blood from several donors. The repertoire was sequenced with immunoSEQ multiplex PCR; TCRdb's copy has only in-frame clones and lacks some. The sample includes 65,000 to 95,000 clones, approximately 96% of them seen just once. Material: T cells isolated from PBMCs. These receptors all stem from a human donor in good health. CDR3s include the opening cysteine and the closing phenylalanine or tryptophan. A D gene is named only where the DNA matches it firmly.

cdr3_nt cdr3_aa j_call d_call v_call cdr3_length
TGTGCCAGCAGCCCGGGGAGGGTAAACACCGGGGAGCTGTTTTTT CASSPGRVNTGELFF TRBJ2-2 TRBD2 TRBV7-9 15
TGTGCCAGCAGCTTAAATGAAGCAGGGGGCGCAGGGCAGTTCTTC CASSLNEAGGAGQFF TRBJ2-1 TRBD1 TRBV7-7 15
TGCGCCAGCAGTGAGGGGACAGTAGGAACCTACGAGCAGTACTTC CASSEGTVGTYEQYF TRBJ2-7 TRBD1 TRBV10-1 15
TGTGCCAGTAGTCGGCGGGGTGGGCATGGCTACACCTTC CASSRRGGHGYTF TRBJ1-2 - TRBV19 13
TGTGCCAGCAGTTATGTAGCGGGAGTCTACAATGAGCAGTTCTTC CASSYVAGVYNEQFF TRBJ2-1 TRBD2 TRBV6-5 15
TGTGCCAGCAGCTTAAGTTGGACAGTCGACTGGCAGTACTTC CASSLSWTVDWQYF TRBJ2-7 - TRBV11-2 14
TGTGCCAGCAGCGCCTTCGTGTCGAACACCGGGGAGCTGTTTTTT CASSAFVSNTGELFF TRBJ2-2 - TRBV9 15
TGCGCCAGCAGACCAGGGGATAGCAATCAGCCCCAGCATTTT CASRPGDSNQPQHF TRBJ1-5 - TRBV5-1 14
TGCGCCAGCAGCCAACCTCCGGGGAGCTCTGGAAACACCATATATTTT CASSQPPGSSGNTIYF TRBJ1-3 - TRBV4-1 16
TGTGCCAGCAGCCAAGAGGGGACTAAATTGTTCTTC CASSQEGTKLFF TRBJ2-1 TRBD2 TRBV4-2 12
TGTGCCAGCCACAGTTCAGTTGGCTACACCTTC CASHSSVGYTF TRBJ1-2 - TRBV5-4 11
TGTGCCAGCAGCTTGGGGGGGGGCTCCAGTGAGCAGTTCTTC CASSLGGGSSEQFF TRBJ2-1 - TRBV7-9 14
TGTGCCAGCAGTGCGGCGGGCTTGGTCACCGGGGAGCTGTTTTTT CASSAAGLVTGELFF TRBJ2-2 - TRBV6-5 15
TGTGCCAGCAGCCTAGTATCTTCCTACAGTGCCTACGAGCAGTACTTC CASSLVSSYSAYEQYF TRBJ2-7 - TRBV7-2 16